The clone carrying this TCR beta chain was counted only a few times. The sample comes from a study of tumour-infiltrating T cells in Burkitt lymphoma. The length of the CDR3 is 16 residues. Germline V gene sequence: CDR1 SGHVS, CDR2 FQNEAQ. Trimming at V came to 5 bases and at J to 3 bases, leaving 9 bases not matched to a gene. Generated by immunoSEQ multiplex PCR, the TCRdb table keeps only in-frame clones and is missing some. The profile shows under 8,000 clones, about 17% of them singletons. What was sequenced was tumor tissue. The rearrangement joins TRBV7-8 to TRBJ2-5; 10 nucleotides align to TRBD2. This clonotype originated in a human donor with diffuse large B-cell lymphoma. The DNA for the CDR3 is TGTGCCAGCAGCCCTGCTGGCAGCGGGAGGGAAGAGACCCAGTACTTC. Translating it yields CASSPAGSGREETQYF.